These 32 T cell receptor beta chains came from one sample sequenced in a study of blood T cell repertoires in COVID-19. Assay used: immunoSEQ multiplex PCR; TCRdb lists only in-frame clones, some missing. Of about 200,000 clones in the sample, around 85% were seen once. Sequencing was carried out using peripheral blood. The receptors stem from a woman aged 45-65 years with acute or convalescent COVID-19.

This chain joins TRBV6-1 and TRBJ1-2; 9 nucleotides line up with TRBD1. CDR1 is MNHNS and CDR2 is SASEGT in the germline V gene. Trimming took 4 bases from V and 0 from J; bases not matched to a gene: 6. The CDR3 length is 16 residues. This CDR3 reads CASSGTGELANYGYTF. The CDR3 nucleotides are TGTGCCAGCAGTGGGACAGGGGAGTTAGCTAACTATGGCTACACCTTC.

The V gene is TRBV11-2, the J gene TRBJ2-2, with 9 bases lining up with TRBD1. V trimming: 3 bases; J trimming: 11 bases; junction bases outside the gene matches: 7. The germline V gene has CDR1 SGHAT and CDR2 FQNNGV. The CDR3 sequence is 14 residues long. The DNA of the CDR3 is TGTGCCAGCAGCTTGACAGGGGGAGGTGCAGAGCTGTTTTTT. The encoded protein is CASSLTGGGAELFF.

The genes are TRBV2 and TRBJ1-2; no clear D. The CDR3 runs to 15 residues. Germline-derived CDR1 and CDR2 are SNHLY and FYNNEI. With 10 bases removed from V and 3 bases from J, the gap between germline ends came to 21 bases. CDR3 loop: CATNAGSGWDYGYTF. CDR3 nucleotide sequence: TGTGCCACTAACGCGGGGAGCGGGTGGGACTATGGCTACACCTTC.

This chain joins TRBV5-1 and TRBJ1-4; D unclear. V was clipped by 0 bases and J by 0 bases, with 6 bases between them. This CDR3 has 15 residues. Germline-derived CDR1 and CDR2 are SGHRS and YFSETQ. The CDR3 is CASSLGGSTNEKLFF. The CDR3 coding sequence is TGCGCCAGCAGCTTGGGAGGGTCAACTAATGAAAAACTGTTTTTT. Variable domain in full (rest from reference TRBV5-1 and TRBJ1-4): KAGVTQTPRYLIKTRGQQVTLSCSPISGHRSVSWYQQTPGQGLQFLFEYFSETQRNKGNFPGRFSGRQFSNSRSEMNVSTLELGDSALYLCASSLGGSTNEKLFFGSGTQLSVL.

V and J are TRBV19 and TRBJ2-5; D is unclear. The V end was cut by 1 base, the J end by 5 bases, with 8 bases between. Germline CDR1 reads LNHDA; CDR2 reads SQIVND (reference sequence). This CDR3 contains 13 residues. The chain's CDR3 is CASSIGRRETQYF. Here the CDR3 DNA reads TGTGCCAGTAGTATAGGGAGACGGGAGACCCAGTACTTC.

The J gene is TRBJ2-3, the V gene TRBV5-4, with 7 bases identical to TRBD2. Germline values: CDR1 SGHNT, CDR2 YYREEE (reference sequence). This CDR3 region has 14 residues. J lost 2 bases, V lost 5 bases, and 5 bases had no gene match. As DNA, the CDR3 is TGTGCCAGCAGACTAAGCGGGGTCACAGATACGCAGTATTTT. Encoded protein: CASRLSGVTDTQYF.

The chain combines TRBV7-3 with TRBJ2-5, with 11 bases aligning to TRBD2. Germline loops: CDR1 SGHTA, CDR2 FQGTGA. This CDR3 has 16 residues. Trimming took 5 bases from V and 5 from J; bases not matched to a gene: 10. CDR3 nucleotides: TGTGCCAGCAGCCTCCAAAGACTAGCGGGAAAGGAGACCCAGTACTTC. Protein: CASSLQRLAGKETQYF.

The J gene is TRBJ2-5, the V gene TRBV4-2; 13 bases are shared with TRBD2. Germline CDR1 and CDR2: LGHNA and YNFKEQ. This CDR3 has 19 residues. With V trimmed by 3 bases and J by 1 base, 11 bases remained unmatched. The CDR3 DNA follows: TGTGCCAGCAGCCACGGGACAGGGACTAGCGGGACCGCCCAAGAGACCCAGTACTTC. It is translated as CASSHGTGTSGTAQETQYF.

The DNA for the CDR3 is TGTGCCAGCAGCTTCCCCCGGGGTTACGAAAAACTGTTTTTT. Its protein product is CASSFPRGYEKLFF. V gene TRBV7-9 combines with J gene TRBJ1-4; D uncertain. The germline V gene encodes CDR1 SEHNR and CDR2 FQNEAQ (reference sequence). Trimming left V 3 bases short and J 8 bases short, with 13 bases between. The CDR3 runs 14 residues.

The CDR3 here is CATGGTGAKEDTQYF. CDR3 in DNA: TGTGCCACCGGGGGGACAGGGGCCAAGGAAGATACGCAGTATTTT. The rearrangement uses TRBV24-1 and TRBJ2-3, with 10 nucleotides matching TRBD1. This CDR3 has 15 residues. Germline trimming cut 9 bases from V and 5 bases from J; bases unmatched to any gene: 10. The germline gives CDR1 KGHDR, CDR2 SFDVKD.

This chain uses TRBV18 with TRBJ2-2, with D maybe TRBD2 (5 bases). CDR3 length equals 17 residues. V was trimmed by 3 bases and J by 0 bases, leaving 14 bases between them. Germline V gene sequence: CDR1 KGHSH, CDR2 LQKENI. The CDR3 here is CASSPPGRATNTGELFF. CDR3 sequence (DNA): TGTGCCAGCTCACCGCCTGGGAGAGCGACGAACACCGGGGAGCTGTTTTTT.

This chain uses TRBV2 with TRBJ1-2; 9 positions match TRBD1. This CDR3 has 12 residues. V shed 6 bases, J shed 8 bases, and the junction held 4 bases outside the gene matches. Germline assignment: CDR1 SNHLY and CDR2 FYNNEI. The CDR3 loop is CASSRTGEGYTF. The CDR3 DNA reads as TGTGCCAGCAGCCGGACAGGGGAAGGCTACACCTTC.

This clone appeared a single time. The chain recombines TRBV6-5 with TRBJ2-7; 7 bases are a match to TRBD2. Germline CDR1 is MNHEY and CDR2 is SVGAGI. V trimming: 4 bases; J trimming: 6 bases; junction bases outside the gene matches: 9. The CDR3 contains 14 residues. The CDR3 DNA reads TGTGCCAGCAGTTCCGGACCCGGGAGGAGCGAGCAGTACTTC. Residues: CASSSGPGRSEQYF.

This chain uses TRBV7-7 with TRBJ1-3; D call uncertain. CDR3 length: 13 residues. V was clipped by 5 bases and J by 2 bases, with 7 bases between them. Germline V gene sequence: CDR1 SSHAT, CDR2 FNYEAQ (reference sequence). CDR3 DNA: TGTGCCAGCAGCGCTTCGGCTGGAAACACCATATATTTT. This codes for CASSASAGNTIYF.

This clone has only a few counts. The chain is built from TRBV3-1 (or the pseudogene TRBV3-2) and TRBJ2-3, with 7 bases identical to TRBD2. With V trimmed by 3 bases and J by 6 bases, 15 bases remained unmatched. CDR1 LGHDT and CDR2 YNNKEL come from the germline V gene (reference sequence). The CDR3 loop spans 17 amino acids. CDR3 nucleotides: TGTGCCAGCAGCCATACCGGGGGGTTCGGGAGTAGGGATACGCAGTATTTT. This gives the protein CASSHTGGFGSRDTQYF.

This chain connects TRBV6-4 to TRBJ1-1, with no clear D. CDR3 size: 12 residues. Germline CDR1 MRHNA, CDR2 SNTAGT. V was pared by 4 bases and J by 6 bases, with 9 bases between. The CDR3: CASSVVFAEAFF. The CDR3 DNA is TGTGCCAGCAGTGTAGTTTTCGCTGAAGCTTTCTTT.

This chain connects TRBV5-1 to TRBJ2-1, with 10 positions matching TRBD2. The V and J ends lost 0 bases and 6 bases, in that order; junction bases with no gene match: 3. The CDR3 has 15 residues. CDR1 and CDR2 from the germline V gene are SGHRS and YFSETQ. In nucleotides, the CDR3 is TGCGCCAGCAGCTTGGCAGCGGGGGGGCTCAATGAGCAGTTCTTC. It specifies CASSLAAGGLNEQFF.

CDR3 sequence (DNA): TGTGCCAGCACCAGCGCGGGGGGGGCCAATTCCTATGGCTACACCTTC. Protein product: CASTSAGGANSYGYTF. The chain recombines TRBV7-2 with TRBJ1-2; D is possibly TRBD1 (6 bases). Germline V gene sequence: CDR1 SGHTA, CDR2 FQGNSA. V dropped 7 bases and J dropped 4 bases, with 22 bases sitting between them. The CDR3 length is 16 residues.

This CDR3 reads CAWSVLVVDTQYF. CDR3 DNA sequence: TGTGCCTGGAGTGTACTAGTGGTAGATACGCAGTATTTT. This rearrangement joins TRBV30 to TRBJ2-3, with D maybe TRBD2 (5 bases). V was clipped by 0 bases and J by 5 bases, with 9 bases between them. Germline CDR1 and CDR2: GTSNPN and SVGIG (reference sequence). The CDR3 has 13 amino acids.

This sequence joins TRBV30 and TRBJ1-1; possible D gene TRBD1, 5 bases. Germline CDR1 reads GTSNPN; CDR2 reads SVGIG (reference sequence). V lost 2 bases, J lost 10 bases, and 14 bases lay in between. CDR3 length: 12 amino acids. This CDR3 reads CAWSPGGETAFF. The DNA for the CDR3 is TGTGCCTGGAGTCCCGGGGGAGAGACAGCTTTCTTT.

This sequence joins TRBV7-2 and TRBJ1-3; 8 bases fit TRBD1. This CDR3 comprises 14 residues. CDR1 is SGHTA, CDR2 FQGNSA, per germline. With 4 bases clipped from V and 4 bases from J, the junction kept 3 bases outside the gene matches. CDR3 amino acids: CASSSWTGGNTIYF. As DNA, the CDR3 is TGTGCCAGCAGCTCCTGGACAGGGGGAAACACCATATATTTT.

V gene TRBV29-1 combines with J gene TRBJ2-7, with 11 bases matching TRBD1. The CDR3 totals 15 residues. The V gene end was trimmed by 1 base and the J gene end by 1 base; junction bases not matched to a gene: 3. Germline lookup yields CDR1 SQVTM and CDR2 ANQGSEA. CDR3 in DNA: TGCAGCGTTGAAGGCGGGACAGGGGGTTCCTACGAGCAGTACTTC. Encoded protein: CSVEGGTGGSYEQYF.

This clone was counted a few times. The chain is built from TRBV6-1 and TRBJ2-3, with 14 positions matching TRBD2. The V gene end was trimmed by 2 bases and the J gene end by 5 bases; junction bases not matched to a gene: 6. Germline CDR1 MNHNS, CDR2 SASEGT. This CDR3 spans 17 amino acids. The CDR3 DNA sequence: TGTGCCAGCAGTGAACGGACTAGCGGGGGGCCGGGAGATACGCAGTATTTT. This codes for CASSERTSGGPGDTQYF.

This clone was counted between two and nine times. V gene TRBV4-1 combines with J gene TRBJ1-2; 7 bases map to TRBD1. Germline lookup yields CDR1 MGHRA and CDR2 YSYEKL. V was pared by 3 bases and J by 3 bases, with 7 bases of the junction left unmatched. This CDR3 comprises 15 residues. CDR3 DNA: TGCGCCAGCAGCCACTCTTCTACAGGGGACTATGGCTACACCTTC. Translation: CASSHSSTGDYGYTF.

The V call is TRBV11-3, the J call TRBJ1-4; 10 nucleotides line up with TRBD1. Germline CDR1 SGHNT, CDR2 YENEEA. This CDR3 is built from 18 residues. V was clipped by 8 bases and J by 0 bases; unmatched bases: 12. The CDR3 is CASRDRGRSYATNEKLFF. In DNA form, the CDR3 reads TGTGCCAGCCGGGACAGGGGCCGTTCATATGCAACTAATGAAAAACTGTTTTTT.

The CDR3 sequence is CASSLKGAGEAFF. CDR3 coding DNA: TGTGCCAGCAGCTTAAAGGGGGCGGGAGAAGCTTTCTTT. The chain has TRBV7-3 and TRBJ1-1; 7 bases agree with TRBD1. This CDR3 region has 13 residues. After removal of 1 base from V and 8 bases from J, the junction contained 4 bases not matched to a gene. Looked up from germline, CDR1 is SGHTA and CDR2 is FQGTGA.

The rearrangement joins TRBV5-4 to TRBJ2-3, with 7 bases matching TRBD2. The CDR3 length is 16 residues. Germline V CDR1 and CDR2: SGHNT, YYREEE (reference sequence). The V and J ends lost 0 bases and 4 bases, in that order; junction bases with no gene match: 8. CDR3 loop: CASSLAGGGPSDTQYF. Written as DNA, the CDR3 is TGTGCCAGCAGCTTGGCGGGCGGGGGTCCCTCAGATACGCAGTATTTT.

The chain recombines TRBV30 with TRBJ1-1; TRBD1 is a possible D gene (6 bases). This CDR3 comprises 14 residues. Trimming took 3 bases from V and 5 from J, leaving 16 bases between them. The germline V gene has CDR1 GTSNPN and CDR2 SVGIG (reference sequence). CDR3 loop: CAWRGIRGGTEAFF. In nucleotides, the CDR3 is TGTGCCTGGAGGGGGATCAGGGGCGGAACTGAAGCTTTCTTT.

This chain connects TRBV10-3 to TRBJ2-6, with 14 bases fitting TRBD2. The CDR3 has 17 amino acids. Germline assignment: CDR1 ENHRY and CDR2 SYGVKD. The V segment lost 6 bases and the J segment 1 base; nucleotides outside the gene matches: 2. The chain's CDR3 is CAIRGLAGASGANVLTF. The CDR3 bases are TGTGCCATCAGGGGACTAGCGGGAGCTTCTGGGGCCAACGTCCTGACTTTC.

The V gene is TRBV30, the J gene TRBJ1-1, with 8 positions matching TRBD1. This CDR3 is 12 amino acids long. The V gene's germline CDR1 is GTSNPN and CDR2 SVGIG (reference sequence). The CDR3 reads CAYRGEGTEAFF. The CDR3 DNA sequence: TGTGCGTACAGGGGGGAGGGCACTGAAGCTTTCTTT. Looking up the rest from reference TRBV30 and TRBJ1-1 gives the full variable domain: SQTIHQWPATLVQPVGSPLSLECTVEGTSNPNLYWYRQAAGRGLQLLFYSVGIGQISSEVPQNLSASRPQDRQFILSSKKLLLSDSGFYLCAYRGEGTEAFFGQGTRLTVV.

V gene TRBV5-1 combines with J gene TRBJ2-5; D remains ambiguous. Trimming pared 0 bases from V and 1 base from J, leaving 13 bases between. The CDR3 has 16 amino acids. Germline V CDR1 and CDR2: SGHRS, YFSETQ. CDR3 residues: CASSLGASSVQETQYF. CDR3 coding DNA: TGCGCCAGCAGCTTGGGGGCAAGTTCGGTCCAAGAGACCCAGTACTTC. Filled out from reference TRBV5-1 and TRBJ2-5, the complete variable domain reads KAGVTQTPRYLIKTRGQQVTLSCSPISGHRSVSWYQQTPGQGLQFLFEYFSETQRNKGNFPGRFSGRQFSNSRSEMNVSTLELGDSALYLCASSLGASSVQETQYFGPGTRLLVL.

The J gene is TRBJ2-3, the V gene TRBV5-4, with 8 positions matching TRBD2. The CDR3 is 16 residues long. Germline loops: CDR1 SGHNT, CDR2 YYREEE (reference sequence). The V and J ends lost 0 bases and 5 bases, in that order; junction bases with no gene match: 8. The CDR3 reads CASSLGTSGQVDTQYF. The CDR3, as DNA: TGTGCCAGCAGCTTGGGAACTAGCGGTCAGGTAGATACGCAGTATTTT.